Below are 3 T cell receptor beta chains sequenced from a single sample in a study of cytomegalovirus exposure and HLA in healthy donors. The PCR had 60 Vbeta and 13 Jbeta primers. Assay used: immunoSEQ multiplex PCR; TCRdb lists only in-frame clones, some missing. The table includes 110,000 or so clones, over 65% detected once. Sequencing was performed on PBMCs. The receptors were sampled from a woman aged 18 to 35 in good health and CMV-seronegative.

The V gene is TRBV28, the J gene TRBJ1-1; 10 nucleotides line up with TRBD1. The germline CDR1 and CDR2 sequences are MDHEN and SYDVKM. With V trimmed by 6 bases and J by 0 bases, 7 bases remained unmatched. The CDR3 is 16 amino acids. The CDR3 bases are TGTGCCAGCAGGCCGGGACAGGGGCGGATGAACACTGAAGCTTTCTTT. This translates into CASRPGQGRMNTEAFF.

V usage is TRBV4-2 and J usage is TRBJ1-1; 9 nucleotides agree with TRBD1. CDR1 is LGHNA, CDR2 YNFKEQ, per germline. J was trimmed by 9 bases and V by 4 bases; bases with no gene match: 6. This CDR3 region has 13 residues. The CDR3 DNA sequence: TGTGCCAGCAGCCTGGACAGGGGTGAGAAAGCTTTCTTT. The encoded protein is CASSLDRGEKAFF.

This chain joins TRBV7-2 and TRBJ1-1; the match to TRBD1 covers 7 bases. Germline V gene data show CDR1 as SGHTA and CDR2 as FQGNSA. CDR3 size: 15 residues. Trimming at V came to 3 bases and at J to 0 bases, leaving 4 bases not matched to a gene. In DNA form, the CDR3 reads TGTGCCAGCAGCTTGGGGACAGCGATGAACACTGAAGCTTTCTTT. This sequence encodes CASSLGTAMNTEAFF.